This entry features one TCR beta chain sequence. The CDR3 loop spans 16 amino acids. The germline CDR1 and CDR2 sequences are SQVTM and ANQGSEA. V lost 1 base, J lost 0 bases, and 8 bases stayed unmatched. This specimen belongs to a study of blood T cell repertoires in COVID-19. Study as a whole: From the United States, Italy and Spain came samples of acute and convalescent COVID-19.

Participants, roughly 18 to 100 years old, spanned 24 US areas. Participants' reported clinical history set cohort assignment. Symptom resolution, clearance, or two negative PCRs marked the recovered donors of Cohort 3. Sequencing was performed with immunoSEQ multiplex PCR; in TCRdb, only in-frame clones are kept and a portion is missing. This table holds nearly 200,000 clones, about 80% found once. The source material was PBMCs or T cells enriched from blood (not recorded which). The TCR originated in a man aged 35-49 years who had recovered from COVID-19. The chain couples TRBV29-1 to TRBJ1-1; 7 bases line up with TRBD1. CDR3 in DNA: TGCAGCGTTGAAGTACACGAGACAGGGATGAACACTGAAGCTTTCTTT. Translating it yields CSVEVHETGMNTEAFF.